A single sample gave rise to the 6 T cell receptor beta chains below, sequenced in a study of blood T cell repertoires in COVID-19. This table comes from immunoSEQ multiplex PCR, and its TCRdb copy is limited to in-frame clones, with some not included. The data contain 150,000 to 200,000 clones, approximately 90% of them singletons. The sequenced sample consisted of peripheral blood. The receptors originated from a woman aged 25 to 45 with acute or convalescent COVID-19.

This sequence joins TRBV30 and TRBJ1-2; D remains unclear. The CDR3 is made up of 13 amino acids. Germline CDR1 reads GTSNPN; CDR2 reads SVGIG (reference sequence). V was trimmed by 0 bases and J by 4 bases, leaving 9 bases between them. The CDR3 region has the DNA TGTGCCTGGAGTGTACCCACTCTCTATGGCTACACCTTC. Amino acid sequence: CAWSVPTLYGYTF.

This clone came up a few times. The chain links TRBV28 to TRBJ2-3, with a tentative D call TRBD2 (6 bases). The germline V and J ends were trimmed by 7 bases and 2 bases, with 13 bases remaining between them. CDR1 and CDR2 from the germline V gene are MDHEN and SYDVKM. The CDR3 is made up of 14 amino acids. CDR3 DNA: TGTGCCAGCACCGCGGGACGCATCACAGATACGCAGTATTTT. Protein: CASTAGRITDTQYF. Variable domain in full (rest from reference TRBV28 and TRBJ2-3): DVKVTQSSRYLVKRTGEKVFLECVQDMDHENMFWYRQDPGLGLRLIYFSYDVKMKEKGDIPEGYSVSREKKERFSLILESASTNQTSMYLCASTAGRITDTQYFGPGTRLTVL.

The chain employs TRBV10-2 and TRBJ2-7, with TRBD2 matching 12 bases. V shed 6 bases and J 6 bases; nucleotides not matched to a gene: 3. The CDR3 totals 13 residues. Germline V gene lookup returns CDR1 WSHSY and CDR2 SAAADI. In DNA, the CDR3 is TGCGCCAGCAGCCTAGCGGGAGGGAGCGAGCAGTACTTC. Translation gives CASSLAGGSEQYF.

This clone has more than one count but fewer than ten. The chain carries TRBV13 and TRBJ1-6; D remains ambiguous. CDR1 is PRHDT, CDR2 FYEKMQ, per germline (reference sequence). This CDR3 contains 14 residues. The V end lost 1 base, the J end lost 10 bases, and 11 bases lay between the germline ends. The CDR3 nucleotides are TGTGCCAGCAGCTTAGACGGGGTGGGGTCACCCCTCCACTTT. This encodes CASSLDGVGSPLHF.

The chain is built from TRBV2 and TRBJ2-4; 8 positions match TRBD2. This CDR3 has 16 residues. Germline loops: CDR1 SNHLY, CDR2 FYNNEI. V was clipped by 6 bases and J by 0 bases; unmatched bases: 7. In DNA form, the CDR3 reads TGTGCCAGCAGCCCCCTGAGCGGGAGAGCCAAAAACATTCAGTACTTC. Translation: CASSPLSGRAKNIQYF.

The chain uses TRBV2 and TRBJ2-5; TRBD1 is a possible D gene (6 bases). The germline V gene encodes CDR1 SNHLY and CDR2 FYNNEI. This CDR3 contains 14 residues. Trimming cost V 7 bases and J 1 base, with 13 bases left between them. The CDR3 reads CASIDTGPQETQYF. CDR3 DNA sequence: TGTGCCAGCATTGACACAGGGCCCCAAGAGACCCAGTACTTC.